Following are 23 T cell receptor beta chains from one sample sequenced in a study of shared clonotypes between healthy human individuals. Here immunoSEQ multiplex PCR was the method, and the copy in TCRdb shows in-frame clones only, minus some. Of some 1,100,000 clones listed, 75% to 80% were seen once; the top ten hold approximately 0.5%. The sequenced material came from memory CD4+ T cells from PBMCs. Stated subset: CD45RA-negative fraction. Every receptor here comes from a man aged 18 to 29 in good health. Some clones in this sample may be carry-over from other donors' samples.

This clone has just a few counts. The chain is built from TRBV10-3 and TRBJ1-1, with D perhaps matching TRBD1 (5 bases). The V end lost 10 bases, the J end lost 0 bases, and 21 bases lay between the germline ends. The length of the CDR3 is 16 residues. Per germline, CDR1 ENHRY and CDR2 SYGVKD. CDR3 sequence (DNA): TGTGCCACAGGCCGACAGTCGACTACTATGAACACTGAAGCTTTCTTT. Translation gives CATGRQSTTMNTEAFF.

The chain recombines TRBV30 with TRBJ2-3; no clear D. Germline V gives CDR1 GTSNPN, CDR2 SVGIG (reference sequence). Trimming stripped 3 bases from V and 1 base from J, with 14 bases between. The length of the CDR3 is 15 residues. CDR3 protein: CAWSRARLRTDTQYF. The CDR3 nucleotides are TGTGCCTGGAGCAGAGCCCGGCTGCGCACAGATACGCAGTATTTT.

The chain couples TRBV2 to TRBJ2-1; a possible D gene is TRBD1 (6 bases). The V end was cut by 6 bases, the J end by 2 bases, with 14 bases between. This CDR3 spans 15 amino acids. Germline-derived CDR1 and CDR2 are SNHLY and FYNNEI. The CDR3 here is CASSARTATYNEQFF. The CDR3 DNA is TGTGCCAGCAGCGCGAGGACAGCCACCTACAATGAGCAGTTCTTC.

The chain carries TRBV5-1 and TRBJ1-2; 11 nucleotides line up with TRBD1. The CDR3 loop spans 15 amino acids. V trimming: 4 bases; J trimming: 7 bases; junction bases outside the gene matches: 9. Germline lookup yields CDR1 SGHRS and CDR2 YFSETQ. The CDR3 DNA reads TGCGCCAGCAGCGCCGGGACAGGGGGTTCCTCTGGCTACACCTTC. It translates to CASSAGTGGSSGYTF.

The CDR3 region has the DNA TGTGCCAGCAGTCCCAGGGGACTAGCGTACAATGAGCAGTTCTTC. Its translation: CASSPRGLAYNEQFF. The chain couples TRBV28 to TRBJ2-1; TRBD2 matches 10 bases. Germline loops: CDR1 MDHEN, CDR2 SYDVKM. V dropped 5 bases and J dropped 4; count of bases not matched to a gene: 5. CDR3 size: 15 residues.

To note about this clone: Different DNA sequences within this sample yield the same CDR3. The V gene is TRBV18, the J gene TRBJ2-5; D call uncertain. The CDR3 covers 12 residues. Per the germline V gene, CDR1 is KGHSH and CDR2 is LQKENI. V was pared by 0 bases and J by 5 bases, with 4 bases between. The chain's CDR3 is CASSPPGETQYF. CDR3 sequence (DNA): TGTGCCAGCTCACCACCGGGGGAGACCCAGTACTTC. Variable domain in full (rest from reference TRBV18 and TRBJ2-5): NAGVMQNPRHLVRRRGQEARLRCSPMKGHSHVYWYRQLPEEGLKFMVYLQKENIIDESGMPKERFSAEFPKEGPSILRIQQVVRGDSAAYFCASSPPGETQYFGPGTRLLVL.

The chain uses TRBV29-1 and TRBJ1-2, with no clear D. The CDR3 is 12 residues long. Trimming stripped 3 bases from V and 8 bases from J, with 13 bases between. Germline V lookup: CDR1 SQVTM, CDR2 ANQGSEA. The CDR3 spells CSVEDRSRGYTF. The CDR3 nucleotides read TGCAGCGTTGAGGACCGCTCAAGGGGCTACACCTTC.

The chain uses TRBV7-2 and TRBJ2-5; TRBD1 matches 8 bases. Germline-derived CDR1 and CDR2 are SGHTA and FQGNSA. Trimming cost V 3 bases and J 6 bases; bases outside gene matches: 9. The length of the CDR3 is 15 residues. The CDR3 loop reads CASSFSGTGGKTQYF. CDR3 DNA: TGTGCCAGCAGCTTTTCCGGGACAGGAGGGAAGACCCAGTACTTC.

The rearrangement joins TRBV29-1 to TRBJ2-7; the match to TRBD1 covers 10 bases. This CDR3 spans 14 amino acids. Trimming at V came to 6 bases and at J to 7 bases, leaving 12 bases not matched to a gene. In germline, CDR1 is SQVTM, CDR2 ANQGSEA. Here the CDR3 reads CSVSFGTGVGEQYF. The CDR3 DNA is TGCAGCGTGTCTTTTGGGACAGGGGTGGGGGAGCAGTACTTC.

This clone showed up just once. This chain's CDR3 is CASSTSPTSGRYNEQFF. DNA for the CDR3: TGTGCCAGCAGTACCTCCCCGACTAGCGGGAGATACAATGAGCAGTTCTTC. V gene TRBV28 combines with J gene TRBJ2-1; 12 bases map to TRBD2. Germline-derived CDR1 and CDR2 are MDHEN and SYDVKM. J was trimmed by 4 bases and V by 5 bases; bases with no gene match: 9. CDR3 length equals 17 residues.

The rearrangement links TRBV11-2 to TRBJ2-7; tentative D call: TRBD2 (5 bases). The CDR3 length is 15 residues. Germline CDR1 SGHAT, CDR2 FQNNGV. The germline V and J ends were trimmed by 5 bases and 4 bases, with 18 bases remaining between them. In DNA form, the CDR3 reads TGTGCCAGCAGCCCCCGTCGCGCGGAGGTTTACGAGCAGTACTTC. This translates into CASSPRRAEVYEQYF. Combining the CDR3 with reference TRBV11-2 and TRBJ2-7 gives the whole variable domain EAGVAQSPRYKIIEKRQSVAFWCNPISGHATLYWYQQILGQGPKLLIQFQNNGVVDDSQLPKDRFSAERLKGVDSTLKIQPAKLEDSAVYLCASSPRRAEVYEQYFGPGTRLTVT.

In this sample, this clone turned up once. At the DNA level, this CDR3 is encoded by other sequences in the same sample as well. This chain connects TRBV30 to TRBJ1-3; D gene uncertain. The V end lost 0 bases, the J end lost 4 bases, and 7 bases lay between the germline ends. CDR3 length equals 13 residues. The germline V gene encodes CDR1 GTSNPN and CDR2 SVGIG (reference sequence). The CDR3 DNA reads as TGTGCCTGGAGTGTGACAACCGGAAACACCATATATTTT. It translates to CAWSVTTGNTIYF.

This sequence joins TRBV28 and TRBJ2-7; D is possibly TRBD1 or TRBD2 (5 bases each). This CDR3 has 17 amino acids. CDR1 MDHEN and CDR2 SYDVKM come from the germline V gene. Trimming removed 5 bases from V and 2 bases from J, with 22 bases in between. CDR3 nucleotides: TGTGCCAGCAGTCCATATACCCCAGGGAGAGGGGCCTACGAGCAGTACTTC. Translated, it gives CASSPYTPGRGAYEQYF.

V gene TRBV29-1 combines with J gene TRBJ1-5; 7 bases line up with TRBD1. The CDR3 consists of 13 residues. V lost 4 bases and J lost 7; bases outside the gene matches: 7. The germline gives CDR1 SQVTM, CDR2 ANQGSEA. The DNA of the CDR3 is TGCAGCGTTGGACAGGGTAGTTTCCAGCCCCAGCATTTT. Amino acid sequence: CSVGQGSFQPQHF.

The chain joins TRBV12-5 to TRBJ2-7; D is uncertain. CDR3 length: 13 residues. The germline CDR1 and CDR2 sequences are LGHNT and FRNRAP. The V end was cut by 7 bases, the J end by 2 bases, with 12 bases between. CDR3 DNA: TGTGCTAGTGCTGGTTATCCTACCTACGAGCAGTACTTC. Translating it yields CASAGYPTYEQYF.

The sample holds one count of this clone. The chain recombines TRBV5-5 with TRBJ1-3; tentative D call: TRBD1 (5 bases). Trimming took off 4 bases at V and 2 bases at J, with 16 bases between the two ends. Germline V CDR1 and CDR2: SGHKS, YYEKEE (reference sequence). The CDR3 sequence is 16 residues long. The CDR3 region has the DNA TGTGCCAGCAGCCCGTTCGGAGGGGCTCCTGGAAACACCATATATTTT. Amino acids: CASSPFGGAPGNTIYF.

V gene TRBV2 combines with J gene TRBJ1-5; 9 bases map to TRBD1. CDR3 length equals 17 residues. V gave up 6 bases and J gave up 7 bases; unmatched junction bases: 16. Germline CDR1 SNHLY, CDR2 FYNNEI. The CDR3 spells CASRDRRDRVPRQPQHF. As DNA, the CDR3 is TGTGCCAGCAGGGACAGAAGGGACAGGGTCCCCCGACAGCCCCAGCATTTT.

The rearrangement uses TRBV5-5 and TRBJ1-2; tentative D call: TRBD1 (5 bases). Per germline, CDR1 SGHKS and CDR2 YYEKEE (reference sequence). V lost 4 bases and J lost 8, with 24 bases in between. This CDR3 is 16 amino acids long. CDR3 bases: TGTGCCAGCAGCGTCGGGACGGGCTTTGCCTCGGAGGGCTACACCTTC. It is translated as CASSVGTGFASEGYTF.

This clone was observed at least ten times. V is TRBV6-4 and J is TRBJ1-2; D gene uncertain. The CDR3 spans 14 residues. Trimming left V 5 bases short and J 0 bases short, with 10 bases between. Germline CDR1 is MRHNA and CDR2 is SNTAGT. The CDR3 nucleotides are TGTGCCAGCAGTCCAGACGGAGCTAACTATGGCTACACCTTC. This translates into CASSPDGANYGYTF.

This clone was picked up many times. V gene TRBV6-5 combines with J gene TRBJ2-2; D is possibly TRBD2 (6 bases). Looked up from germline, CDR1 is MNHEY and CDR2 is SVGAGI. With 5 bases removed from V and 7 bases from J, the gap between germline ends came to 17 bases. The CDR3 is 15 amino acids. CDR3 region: CASSTLGGLSGELFF. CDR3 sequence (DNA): TGTGCCAGCAGTACACTGGGGGGACTCAGCGGGGAGCTGTTTTTT.

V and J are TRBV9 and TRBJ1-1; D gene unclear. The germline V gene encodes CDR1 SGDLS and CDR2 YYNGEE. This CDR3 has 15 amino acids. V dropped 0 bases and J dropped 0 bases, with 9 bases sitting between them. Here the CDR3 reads CASSVGAGMNTEAFF. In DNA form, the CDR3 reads TGTGCCAGCAGCGTAGGGGCGGGTATGAACACTGAAGCTTTCTTT.

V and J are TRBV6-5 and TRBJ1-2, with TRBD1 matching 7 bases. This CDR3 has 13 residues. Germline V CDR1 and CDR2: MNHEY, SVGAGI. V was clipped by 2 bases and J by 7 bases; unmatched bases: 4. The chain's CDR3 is CASSYGQGVGYTF. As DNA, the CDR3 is TGTGCCAGCAGTTACGGGCAGGGGGTTGGCTACACCTTC.

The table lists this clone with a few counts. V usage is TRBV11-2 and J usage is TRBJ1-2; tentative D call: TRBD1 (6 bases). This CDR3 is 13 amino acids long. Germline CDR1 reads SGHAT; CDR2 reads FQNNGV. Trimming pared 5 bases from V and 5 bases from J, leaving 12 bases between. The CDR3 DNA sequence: TGTGCCAGCAGCCCCCAAACAGGGTATGGCTACACCTTC. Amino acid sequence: CASSPQTGYGYTF.